This entry is about one T cell receptor (beta chain). Study processing details: Amplification of reference gene primers provided the estimated nucleated cell counts. Profiled with immunoSEQ multiplex PCR; TCRdb holds only in-frame clones, not every one. The DNA gave D and trimming, while V, J and clone size come from that table. The sample holds about 190,000 clones; roughly 86% are singletons and the top ten take 4.5% to 6%. This sample was included in a study of blood T cell repertoires in COVID-19. On the study more broadly: Acute-phase and convalescent COVID-19 samples originated in the United States, Italy and Spain. T cells, B-cell-depleted T cells, or PBMCs provided the cDNA or gDNA that served as material.

This CDR3 comprises 16 residues. Germline loops: CDR1 SGHVS, CDR2 FQNEAQ. Trimming left V 5 bases short and J 4 bases short, with 20 bases between. This receptor was taken from a woman in her seventies with active or convalescent COVID-19. V gene TRBV7-8 combines with J gene TRBJ1-1, with a weak D call TRBD1 (6 bases). Sequencing was performed on peripheral blood. The CDR3: CASSPGTGQRFTEAFF. DNA for the CDR3: TGTGCCAGCAGCCCGGGTACCGGACAGCGATTCACTGAAGCTTTCTTT.